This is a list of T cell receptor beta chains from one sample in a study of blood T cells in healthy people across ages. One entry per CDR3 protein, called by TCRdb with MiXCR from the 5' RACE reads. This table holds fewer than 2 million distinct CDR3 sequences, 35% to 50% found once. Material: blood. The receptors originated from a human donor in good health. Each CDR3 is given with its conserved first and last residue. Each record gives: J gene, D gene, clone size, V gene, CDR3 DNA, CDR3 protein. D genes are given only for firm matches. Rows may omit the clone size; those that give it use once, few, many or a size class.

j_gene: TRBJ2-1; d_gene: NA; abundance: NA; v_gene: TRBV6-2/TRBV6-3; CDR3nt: TGTGCCAGCAGTTACCCAACCTCCCCCCTACAGATTAAATCCTACAATGAGCAGTTCTTC; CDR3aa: CASSYPTSPLQIKSYNEQFF
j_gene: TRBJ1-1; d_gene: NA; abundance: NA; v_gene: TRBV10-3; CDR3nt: TGTGCCATCAGGGGGAGGGGCGAGAACACTGAAGCTTTCTTT; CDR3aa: CAIRGRGENTEAFF
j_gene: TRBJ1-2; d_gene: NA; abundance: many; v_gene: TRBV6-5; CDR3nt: TGTGCCAGCAGTTACGATGGAAAAAACTATGGCTACACCTTC; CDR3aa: CASSYDGKNYGYTF
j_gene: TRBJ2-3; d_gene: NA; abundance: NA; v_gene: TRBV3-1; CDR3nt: TGTGCCAGCAGCCAAGAGTTGGATTTCACAGATACGCAGTATTTT; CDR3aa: CASSQELDFTDTQYF
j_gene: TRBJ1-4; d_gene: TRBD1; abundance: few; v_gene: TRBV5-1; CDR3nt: TGCGCCAGCAGTCCTAATGACAGGGAAAGTGAAAAACTGTTTTTT; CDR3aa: CASSPNDRESEKLFF
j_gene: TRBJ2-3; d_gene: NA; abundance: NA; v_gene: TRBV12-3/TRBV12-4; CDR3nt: TGTGCCAGCAGTTTAGCGACAGATACGCAGGATTTT; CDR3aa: CASSLATDTQDF
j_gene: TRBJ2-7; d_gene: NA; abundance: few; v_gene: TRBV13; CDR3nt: TGTGCCAGCAGCTTAGGCTGGGGCACTGGGGTCCACGAGCAGTACTTC; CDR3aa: CASSLGWGTGVHEQYF
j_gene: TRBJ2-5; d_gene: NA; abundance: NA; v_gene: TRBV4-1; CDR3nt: TGCGCCAGCAGCCACAGACTAGTTGGAGAGACCCAGTACTTC; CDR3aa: CASSHRLVGETQYF
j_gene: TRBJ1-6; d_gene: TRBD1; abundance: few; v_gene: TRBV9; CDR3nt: TGTGCCAGCAGCGTAGAGGACAGGGACCCTAATTCACCCCTCCACTTT; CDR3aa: CASSVEDRDPNSPLHF
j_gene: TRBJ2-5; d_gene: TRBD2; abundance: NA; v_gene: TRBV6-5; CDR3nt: TGTGCCAGCAGACCACTGACTAGCGGGCAAGAGACCCAGTACTTC; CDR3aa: CASRPLTSGQETQYF
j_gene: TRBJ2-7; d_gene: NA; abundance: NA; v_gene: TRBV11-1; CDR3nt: TGTGTCAGCAGCCCCGGGCTAACCTACGAGCAGTACTTC; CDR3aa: CVSSPGLTYEQYF
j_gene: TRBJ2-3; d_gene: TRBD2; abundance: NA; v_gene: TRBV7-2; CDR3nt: TGTGCCAGCAGCTTGGTGGGACTAGCGGGGACCCACTCCAATACGCAGTATTTT; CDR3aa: CASSLVGLAGTHSNTQYF
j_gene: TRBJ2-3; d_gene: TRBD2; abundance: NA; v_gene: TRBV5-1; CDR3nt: TGCGCCAGCAGCTTGTCCCCTAGCGGGGGGGCAACAGATACGCAGTATTTT; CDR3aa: CASSLSPSGGATDTQYF
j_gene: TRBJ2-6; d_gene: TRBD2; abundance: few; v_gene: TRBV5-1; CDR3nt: TGCGCCAGCAGCTTGGGGCTAGCGGTTTTCTCTGGGGCCAACGTCCTGACTTTC; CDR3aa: CASSLGLAVFSGANVLTF
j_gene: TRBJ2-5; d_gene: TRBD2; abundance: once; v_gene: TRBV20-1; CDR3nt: TGCAGTGCTAGAGACTCTAGCGGGCCCGGGGAGACCCAGTACTTC; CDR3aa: CSARDSSGPGETQYF
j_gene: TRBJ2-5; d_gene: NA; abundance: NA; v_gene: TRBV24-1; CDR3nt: TGTGCCGCCAGCTCAGGGTTGGGGGAGACCCAGTACTTC; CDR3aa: CAASSGLGETQYF